Sequencing of this TCR beta chain was carried out in a study of technical replicates of blood from a handful of donors. V was shortened by 6 bases and J by 8 bases, with 13 bases between the two germline ends. CDR1 is SQVTM, CDR2 ANQGSEA, per germline. This CDR3 comprises 11 residues. Only in-frame clones appear in the TCRdb table, and some are missing; sequencing was by immunoSEQ multiplex PCR. The sample lists about 88,000 clones; about 93% were seen once. The rearrangement joins TRBV29-1 to TRBJ1-2; no definite D call. The clonotype was recovered from a human donor in good health. The sample consisted of T cells isolated from PBMCs. The CDR3 DNA follows: TGCAGCGTATACTCGGGTGGGGGCTACACCTTC. It yields the protein CSVYSGGGYTF.